This entry concerns a single TCR beta chain. Its antigen remains unknown. The sample is drawn from a study of cytomegalovirus exposure and HLA in healthy donors. Study results and caveats: Whilst most TCR sequences proved rare, a subset of public TCRs occurred across many donors. Sequencing likely caused a cluster of highly shared sequence variants. A later analysis appeared to link common viral pathogens to several of the most significant clusters.

V shed 3 bases, J shed 3 bases, and the junction held 5 bases outside the gene matches. The CDR3 has 15 amino acids. Germline values: CDR1 SGHRS, CDR2 YFSETQ. Researchers ran the PCR with 60 Vbeta and 13 Jbeta primers. Some clones are missing from TCRdb's copy, which holds only in-frame ones; the method was immunoSEQ multiplex PCR. The sample lists 90,000 to 120,000 clones, about 72% occurring once. Though nominally healthy at sampling, donors likely had unrecorded immune exposures. The V and J genes are TRBV5-1 and TRBJ2-1; 8 nucleotides align to TRBD1. The sample consisted of PBMCs. This TCR was recovered from a man between 18 and 35 years old in good health and CMV-seronegative. DNA of the CDR3: TGCGCCAGCAGCTCGCAGGGGGCAAACTACAATGAGCAGTTCTTC. The encoded protein is CASSSQGANYNEQFF.